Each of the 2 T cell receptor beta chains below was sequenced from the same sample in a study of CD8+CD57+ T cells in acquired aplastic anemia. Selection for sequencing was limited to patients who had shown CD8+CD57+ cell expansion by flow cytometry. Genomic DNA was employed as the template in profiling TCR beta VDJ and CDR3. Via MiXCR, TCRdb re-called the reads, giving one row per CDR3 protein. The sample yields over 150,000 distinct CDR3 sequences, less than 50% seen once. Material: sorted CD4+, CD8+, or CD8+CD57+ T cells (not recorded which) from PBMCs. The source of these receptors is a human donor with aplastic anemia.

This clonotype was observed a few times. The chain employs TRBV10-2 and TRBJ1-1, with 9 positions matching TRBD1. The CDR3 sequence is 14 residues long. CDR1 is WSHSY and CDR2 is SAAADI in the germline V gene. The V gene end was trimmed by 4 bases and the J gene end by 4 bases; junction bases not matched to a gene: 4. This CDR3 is CASSADRGSTEAFF. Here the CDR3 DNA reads TGCGCCAGCAGTGCGGACAGGGGATCCACTGAAGCTTTCTTT.

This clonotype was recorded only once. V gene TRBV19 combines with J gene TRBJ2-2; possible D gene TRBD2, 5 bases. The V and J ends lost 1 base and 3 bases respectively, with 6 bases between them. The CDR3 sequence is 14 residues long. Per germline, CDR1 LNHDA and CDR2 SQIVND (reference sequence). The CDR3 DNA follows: TGTGCCAGTAGTATAGTGAGGGACACCGGGGAGCTGTTTTTT. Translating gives CASSIVRDTGELFF.